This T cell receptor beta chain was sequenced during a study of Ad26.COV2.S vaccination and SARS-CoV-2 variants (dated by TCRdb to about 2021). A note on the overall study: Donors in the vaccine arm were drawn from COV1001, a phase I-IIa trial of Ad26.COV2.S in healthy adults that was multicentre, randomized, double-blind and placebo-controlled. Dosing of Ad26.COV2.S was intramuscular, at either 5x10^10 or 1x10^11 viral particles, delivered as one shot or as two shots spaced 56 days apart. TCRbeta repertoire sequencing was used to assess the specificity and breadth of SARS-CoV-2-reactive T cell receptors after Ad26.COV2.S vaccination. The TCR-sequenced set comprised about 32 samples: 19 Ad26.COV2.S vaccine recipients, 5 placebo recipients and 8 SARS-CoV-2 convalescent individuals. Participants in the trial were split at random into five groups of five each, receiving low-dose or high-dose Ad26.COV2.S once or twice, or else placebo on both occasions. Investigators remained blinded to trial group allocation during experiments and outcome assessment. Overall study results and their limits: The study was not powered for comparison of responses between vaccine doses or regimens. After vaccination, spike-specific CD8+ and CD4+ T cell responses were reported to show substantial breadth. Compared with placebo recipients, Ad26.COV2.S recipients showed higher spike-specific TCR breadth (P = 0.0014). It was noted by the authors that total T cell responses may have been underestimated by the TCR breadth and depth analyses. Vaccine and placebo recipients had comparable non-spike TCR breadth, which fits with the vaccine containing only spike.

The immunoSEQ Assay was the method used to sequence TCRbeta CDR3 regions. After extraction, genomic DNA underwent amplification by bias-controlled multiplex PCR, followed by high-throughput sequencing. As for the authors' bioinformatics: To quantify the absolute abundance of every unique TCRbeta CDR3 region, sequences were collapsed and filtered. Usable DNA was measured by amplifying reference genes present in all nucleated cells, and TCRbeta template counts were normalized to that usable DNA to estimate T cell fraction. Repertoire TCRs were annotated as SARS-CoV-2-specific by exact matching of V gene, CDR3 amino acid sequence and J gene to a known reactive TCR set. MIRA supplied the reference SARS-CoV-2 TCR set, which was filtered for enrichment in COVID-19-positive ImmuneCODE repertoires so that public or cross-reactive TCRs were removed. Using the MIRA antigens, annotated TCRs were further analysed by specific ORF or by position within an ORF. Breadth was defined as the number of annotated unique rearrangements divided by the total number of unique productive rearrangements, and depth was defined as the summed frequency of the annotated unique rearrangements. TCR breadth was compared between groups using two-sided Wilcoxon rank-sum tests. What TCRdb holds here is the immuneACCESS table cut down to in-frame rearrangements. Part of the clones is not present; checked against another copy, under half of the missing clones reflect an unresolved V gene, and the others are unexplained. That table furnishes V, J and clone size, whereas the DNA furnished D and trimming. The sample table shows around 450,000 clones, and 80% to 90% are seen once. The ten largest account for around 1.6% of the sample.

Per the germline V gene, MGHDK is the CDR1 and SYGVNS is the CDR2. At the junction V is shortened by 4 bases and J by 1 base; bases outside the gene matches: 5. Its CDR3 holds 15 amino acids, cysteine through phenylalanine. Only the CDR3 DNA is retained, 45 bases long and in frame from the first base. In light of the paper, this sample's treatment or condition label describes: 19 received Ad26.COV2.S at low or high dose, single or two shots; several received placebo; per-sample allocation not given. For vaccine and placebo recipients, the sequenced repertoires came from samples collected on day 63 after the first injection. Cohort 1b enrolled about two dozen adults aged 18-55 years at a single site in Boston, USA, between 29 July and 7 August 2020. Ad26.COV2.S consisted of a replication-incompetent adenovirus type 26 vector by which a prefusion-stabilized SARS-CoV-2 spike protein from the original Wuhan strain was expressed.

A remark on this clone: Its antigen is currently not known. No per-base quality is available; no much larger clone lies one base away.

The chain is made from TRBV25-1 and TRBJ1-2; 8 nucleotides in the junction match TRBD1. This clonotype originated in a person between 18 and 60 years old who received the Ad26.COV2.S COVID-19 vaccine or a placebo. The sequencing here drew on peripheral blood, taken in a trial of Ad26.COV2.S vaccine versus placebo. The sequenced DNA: TGTGCCAGCAGTGGGGACAGGTTGGGTAACTATGGCTACACCTTC. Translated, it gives CASSGDRLGNYGYTF.